This TCR beta chain comes out of a study of blood T cell repertoires in COVID-19. For the study at large: The United States, Italy and Spain provided the acute and convalescent COVID-19 samples. Sample material is recorded as cDNA or gDNA derived from T cells, B-cell-depleted T cells, or PBMCs.

TCRdb's table, derived via immunoSEQ multiplex PCR, lists solely in-frame clones and lacks some. The sample has roughly 37,000 clones, around four fifths seen once. The CDR3 consists of 14 residues. The ends lost 4 bases at V and 0 bases at J; junction bases unmatched: 4. Germline CDR1 is SGDLS and CDR2 is YYNGEE. Material: peripheral blood. J is TRBJ2-7 and V is TRBV9; TRBD1 matches at 7 bases. This receptor was identified in a human donor in a cohort sampled during active COVID-19. Here the CDR3 DNA reads TGTGCCAGCAGCACCCGACAGGGCTCCTACGAGCAGTACTTC. Translation gives CASSTRQGSYEQYF.